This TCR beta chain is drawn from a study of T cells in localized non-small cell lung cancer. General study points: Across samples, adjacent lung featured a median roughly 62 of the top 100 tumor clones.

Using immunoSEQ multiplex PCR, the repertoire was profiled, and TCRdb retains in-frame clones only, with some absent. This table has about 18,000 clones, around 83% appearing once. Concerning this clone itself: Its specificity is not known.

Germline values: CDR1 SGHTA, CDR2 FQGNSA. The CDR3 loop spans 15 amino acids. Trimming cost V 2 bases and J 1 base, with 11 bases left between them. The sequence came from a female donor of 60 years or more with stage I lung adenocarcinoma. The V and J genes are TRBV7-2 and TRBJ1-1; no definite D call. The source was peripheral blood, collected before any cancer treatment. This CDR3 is CASSLFYTQNTEAFF. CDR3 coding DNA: TGTGCCAGCAGCTTATTTTACACACAGAACACTGAAGCTTTCTTT.